This entry describes one T cell receptor (beta chain). Each CDR3 protein is one row after TCRdb ran MiXCR on the 5' RACE reads. The sample gives roughly 720,000 distinct CDR3 sequences, about 20% of which show up once; around 13% is in the top ten. The source of the sample is a study of identical twins. V shed 3 bases and J shed 2 bases, with 14 bases lying between them. This CDR3 region has 15 residues. A further study also used this sample, focusing on T cells expressing NK-cell markers. This second study says: Among eight sequenced donors, seven carried HCMV seropositivity while one was seronegative.

The V gene is TRBV12-3 or TRBV12-4, the J gene TRBJ2-7; either TRBD1 or TRBD2 may supply D (5 bases each). The sequenced material came from PBMCs. The receptor was isolated from a woman between 18 and 30 years old in good health. The CDR3 spells CASSFTGRQPYEQYF. CDR3 nucleotide sequence: TGTGCCAGCAGTTTTACGGGGCGGCAACCCTACGAGCAGTACTTC.